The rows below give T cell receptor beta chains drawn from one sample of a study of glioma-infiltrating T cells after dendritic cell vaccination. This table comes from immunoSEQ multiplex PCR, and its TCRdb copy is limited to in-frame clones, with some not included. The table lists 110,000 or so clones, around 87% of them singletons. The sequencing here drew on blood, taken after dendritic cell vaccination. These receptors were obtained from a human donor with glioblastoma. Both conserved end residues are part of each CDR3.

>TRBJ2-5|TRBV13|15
CASSFTSGGQETQYF
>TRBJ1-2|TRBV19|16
CASSLRGRQDNYGYTF
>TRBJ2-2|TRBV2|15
CACTRTPGGTGELFF
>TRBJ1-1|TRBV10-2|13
CASRTGSSTEAFF
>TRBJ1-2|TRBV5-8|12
CASSLEELGYTF
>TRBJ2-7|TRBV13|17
CASSSLRLAGGIYEQYF
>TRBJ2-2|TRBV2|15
CASRRTSGVTGELFF
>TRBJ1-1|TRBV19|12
CASSLEGTEAFF
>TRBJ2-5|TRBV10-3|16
CAISDFNSGREETQYF
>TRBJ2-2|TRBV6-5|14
CASSYSQGAPELFF
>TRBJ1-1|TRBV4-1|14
CASSQESRGTEAFF
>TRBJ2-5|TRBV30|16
CAWSPGVSGSGETQYF
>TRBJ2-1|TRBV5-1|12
CASSLADNEQFF
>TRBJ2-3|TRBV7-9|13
CASSSTSTDTQYF
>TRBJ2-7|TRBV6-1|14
CASSEGAYSYEQYF
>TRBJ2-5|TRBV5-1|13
CASSFPSEETQYF
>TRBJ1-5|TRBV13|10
CASSLSAGDF
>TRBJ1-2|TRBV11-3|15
CASSPLGTGGHGYTF
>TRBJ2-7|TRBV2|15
CASSARASGAYEQYF
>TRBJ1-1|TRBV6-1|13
CASRSPGSTEAFF
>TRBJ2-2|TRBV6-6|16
CASRARNSTNTGELFF
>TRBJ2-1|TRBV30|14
CAWTAGEIGNEQFF
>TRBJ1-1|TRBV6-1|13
CASTQQGNTEAFF
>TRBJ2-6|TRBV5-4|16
CASRTGQFSGANVLTF
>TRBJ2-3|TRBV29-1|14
CSVEDLAGTDTQYF
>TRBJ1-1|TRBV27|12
CASSTTGTEAFF
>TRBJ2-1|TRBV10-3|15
CAISQGTSGVNEQFF
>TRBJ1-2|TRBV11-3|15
CASSYSGRTPSDYTF
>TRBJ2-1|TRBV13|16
CASSITAGGPYNEQFF
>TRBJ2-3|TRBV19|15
CASSIGGLVADTQYF
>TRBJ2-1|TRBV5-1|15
CASSPSGGSYNEQFF
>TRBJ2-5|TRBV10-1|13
CASNEDRWGTQYF
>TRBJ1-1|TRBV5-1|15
CASSPAVGRNTEAFF
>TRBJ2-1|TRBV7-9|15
CASSKDRVSYNEQFF
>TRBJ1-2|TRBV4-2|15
CASSQDPVEMDGYTF
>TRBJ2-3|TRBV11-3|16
CASGTEREARTDTQYF
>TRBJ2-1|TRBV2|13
CASSDLNLSEQFF
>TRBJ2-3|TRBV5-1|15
CASSLAGSVADTQYF
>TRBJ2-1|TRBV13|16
CASSLIGIKRGNEQFF
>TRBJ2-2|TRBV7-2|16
CASSTGTGLGAGELFF
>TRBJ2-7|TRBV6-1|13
CASSEADGNRQYF
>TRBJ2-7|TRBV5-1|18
CASSLDATGTGGRNEQYF
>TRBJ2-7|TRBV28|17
CASSLIGRDRVSLEQYF
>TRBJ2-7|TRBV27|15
CASSLFPDRGVEQYF
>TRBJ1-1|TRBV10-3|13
CAISDPAGSEAFF